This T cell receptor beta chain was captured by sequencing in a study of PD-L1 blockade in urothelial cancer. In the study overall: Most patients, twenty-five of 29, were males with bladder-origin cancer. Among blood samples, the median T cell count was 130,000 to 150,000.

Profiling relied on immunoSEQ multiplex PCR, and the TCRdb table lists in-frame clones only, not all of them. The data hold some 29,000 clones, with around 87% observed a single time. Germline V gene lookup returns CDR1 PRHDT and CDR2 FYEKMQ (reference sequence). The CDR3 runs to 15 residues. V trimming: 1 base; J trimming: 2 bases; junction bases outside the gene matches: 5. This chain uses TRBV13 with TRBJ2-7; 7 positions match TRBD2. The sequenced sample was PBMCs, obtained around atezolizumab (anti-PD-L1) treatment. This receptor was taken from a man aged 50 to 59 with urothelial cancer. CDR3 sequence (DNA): TGTGCCAGCAGCTTAGCGGGGGGTCCTACCTACGAGCAGTACTTC. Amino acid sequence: CASSLAGGPTYEQYF.